This T cell receptor (beta chain) was captured in a study of T-cell memory formation after mild COVID-19. Study observations and caveats: Day 15 to 85 contracting clones showed balanced CD4/CD8; later expanders leaned CD4+. Those CD4+ clones that contracted were mainly in CM and EM (CD8+ ones in EMRA).

With V trimmed by 4 bases and J by 5 bases, 16 bases remained unmatched. CDR1 and CDR2 (germline): ENHRY, SYGVKD. The CDR3 loop spans 19 amino acids. One entry per CDR3 protein, called by TCRdb with MiXCR from the 5' RACE reads. Of 140,000 to 150,000 distinct CDR3 sequences detected, 25% appear once; the ten largest clones hold approximately 25%. Only a few counts were recorded for this clonotype. What it binds is not known. This TCR was sampled from an adult woman who had mild COVID-19 (a few samples of this study predate the infection). Cell type and time point are not known. The sequencing input was PBMCs or a T cell subset sorted from them (not recorded which). The genes are TRBV10-3 and TRBJ2-2, with TRBD1 identical over 10 bases. CDR3 bases: TGTGCCATCAGTGTGTCCATGACAGGGGGCCCGTGGGGGACCGGGGAGCTGTTTTTT. Its protein product is CAISVSMTGGPWGTGELFF.